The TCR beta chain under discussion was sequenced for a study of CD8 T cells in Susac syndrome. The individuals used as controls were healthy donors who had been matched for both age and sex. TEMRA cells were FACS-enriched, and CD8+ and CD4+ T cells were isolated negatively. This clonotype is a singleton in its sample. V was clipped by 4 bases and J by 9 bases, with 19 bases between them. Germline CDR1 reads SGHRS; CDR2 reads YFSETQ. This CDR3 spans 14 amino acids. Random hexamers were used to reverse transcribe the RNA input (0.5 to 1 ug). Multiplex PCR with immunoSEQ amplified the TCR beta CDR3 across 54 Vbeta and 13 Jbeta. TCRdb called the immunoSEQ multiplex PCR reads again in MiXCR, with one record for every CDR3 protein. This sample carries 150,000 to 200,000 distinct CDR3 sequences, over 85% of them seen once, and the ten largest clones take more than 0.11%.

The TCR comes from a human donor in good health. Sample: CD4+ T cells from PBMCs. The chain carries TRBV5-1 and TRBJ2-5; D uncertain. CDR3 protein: CASSGGGNSAAQYF. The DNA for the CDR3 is TGCGCCAGCAGCGGTGGTGGGAATTCGGCGGCCCAGTACTTC.